Listed below are T cell receptor beta chains from one sample, sequenced in a study of OX40 agonist ivuxolimab in advanced cancers. Profiled with immunoSEQ multiplex PCR; TCRdb holds only in-frame clones, not every one. The table shows about 68,000 clones, with about 93% occurring only once. Sequencing used CD4+ or CD8+ T cells sorted from blood, obtained in a trial of the OX40 agonist ivuxolimab. These receptors were collected from an adult with an advanced solid tumor such as melanoma, head and neck, liver or kidney cancer. CDR3s include the opening cysteine and the closing phenylalanine or tryptophan. The D gene is left open where the match is weak. Rows give clone size only sometimes, using once, few, many, or a class for an expanded clone.

V,J,size,D,DNA,CDR3
TRBV7-9,TRBJ2-7,NA,NA,TGTGCCAGCAGCTCCCGGGACCTTAGCTACGAGCAGTACTTC,CASSSRDLSYEQYF
TRBV7-9,TRBJ1-2,once,NA,TGTGCCAGCAGCTTCAGAGATGGCTACACCTTC,CASSFRDGYTF
TRBV5-6,TRBJ2-1,NA,NA,TGTGCCAGCAGCTTGACAGGCGATTCCTACAATGAGCAGTTCTTC,CASSLTGDSYNEQFF
TRBV15,TRBJ1-1,NA,NA,TGTGCCACCAGCAGAGATCTCGGGAACACTGAAGCTTTCTTT,CATSRDLGNTEAFF
TRBV5-1,TRBJ1-2,NA,TRBD1,TGCGCCAGCAGCTTCTTAGACAGGGCGAGTGAGAAGAGTGATGGCTACACCTTC,CASSFLDRASEKSDGYTF
TRBV28,TRBJ2-7,NA,TRBD2,TGTGCCAGCACCCAACCCCTAGCGGGAGGATCGATCTACGAGCAGTACTTC,CASTQPLAGGSIYEQYF
TRBV27,TRBJ1-5,NA,NA,TGTGCCAGCAGTTTAATGGGGGCCCATCAGCCCCAGCATTTT,CASSLMGAHQPQHF
TRBV11-2,TRBJ1-6,NA,TRBD1,TGTGCCAGCAGCTTAAGCCAGGGGGCACCCCTCCACTTT,CASSLSQGAPLHF
TRBV13,TRBJ2-1,NA,NA,TGTGCCAGCAGGGGGTACAATGAGCAGTTCTTC,CASRGYNEQFF
TRBV27,TRBJ1-2,NA,NA,TGTGCCAGCAGTTTACTAACAGGATATGGCTACACCTTC,CASSLLTGYGYTF
TRBV4-2,TRBJ2-3,NA,TRBD2,TGTGCCAGCAGCCCCTACCAATCTAGCGGGGGACTCCCCACAGATACGCAGTATTTT,CASSPYQSSGGLPTDTQYF
TRBV15,TRBJ2-1,NA,TRBD2,TGTGCCACCAGCGGACTAGCGGGAGGGTACAATGAGCAGTTCTTC,CATSGLAGGYNEQFF
TRBV12-5,TRBJ2-7,NA,NA,TGTGCTAGTGGTTTGGATACTTTCTACGAGCAGTACTTC,CASGLDTFYEQYF
TRBV6-5,TRBJ2-7,once,NA,TGTGCCAGCAGCCAGGGGTACGACGAGCAGTACTTC,CASSQGYDEQYF
TRBV4-1,TRBJ2-5,NA,NA,TGCGCCAGCAGCCCCGGGGGACTCGGGAGAGAGACCCAGTACTTC,CASSPGGLGRETQYF
TRBV14,TRBJ2-7,NA,TRBD1,TGTGCCAGCAGCCAAGACCCGGCAGGGGGTGTCTACGAGCAGTACTTC,CASSQDPAGGVYEQYF
TRBV7-2,TRBJ2-5,NA,TRBD2,TGTGCCAGCAGCTTATTAGGGACTAGCGAGCAAGAGACCCAGTACTTC,CASSLLGTSEQETQYF
TRBV6-5,TRBJ1-2,NA,NA,TGTGCCAGCAGTTACTCGTTTGTCGGAGCTAACTATGGCTACACCTTC,CASSYSFVGANYGYTF
TRBV28,TRBJ2-7,once,NA,TGTGCCAGCAGTTTATCCCGGGACGTACTGTACGAGCAGTACTTC,CASSLSRDVLYEQYF
TRBV27,TRBJ1-5,NA,NA,TGTGCCAGCAGTTTATGGAGCGGCAGGGAAGATCAGCCCCAGCATTTT,CASSLWSGREDQPQHF
TRBV9,TRBJ2-5,NA,NA,TGTGCCAGCAGCGTAGGGGGTGACGTCAGGGAGACCCAGTACTTC,CASSVGGDVRETQYF
TRBV29-1,TRBJ2-3,NA,NA,TGCAGCGTGTACAGATTCACAGATACGCAGTATTTT,CSVYRFTDTQYF
TRBV19,TRBJ2-1,NA,NA,TGTGCCAGTAAAGAGGGTTACAATGAGCAGTTCTTC,CASKEGYNEQFF